This T cell receptor beta chain was identified during a study of cytomegalovirus exposure and HLA in healthy donors. Findings and caveats of the study: Within an earlier analysis, most TCR beta V segments proved productive either about 87% or about 30% of the time.

The PCR contained 60 Vbeta and 13 Jbeta primers. Generated by immunoSEQ multiplex PCR, the TCRdb table keeps only in-frame clones and is missing some. In the table there are roughly 180,000 clones, less than 90% of which are singletons. Remarks on this clone: The antigen remains undetermined.

Trimming removed 7 bases from V and 0 bases from J; junction bases left unmatched: 13. The CDR3 sequence is 17 residues long. Germline-derived CDR1 and CDR2 are SNHLY and FYNNEI. This rearrangement joins TRBV2 to TRBJ1-1, with 8 positions matching TRBD1. The receptor's source is a girl aged 5-17 years in good health and CMV-seropositive. Sequenced material: PBMCs. The CDR3 spells CASTLFRDRILNTEAFF. The CDR3 DNA sequence: TGTGCCAGCACTCTCTTCCGGGACAGGATTCTGAACACTGAAGCTTTCTTT.